The 29 T cell receptor beta chains below were found in one sample sequenced in a study of blood T cell repertoires in COVID-19. The protocol was immunoSEQ multiplex PCR, while the TCRdb copy is restricted to in-frame clones and leaves out a portion. The sample includes around 130,000 clones, approximately 83% of them seen just once. Sequenced: peripheral blood. The receptors derive from a human donor in a cohort sampled during active COVID-19.

The V call is TRBV28, the J call TRBJ2-1; D remains unclear. The CDR3 runs to 14 residues. Trimming removed 10 bases from V and 10 bases from J, with 23 bases in between. The germline CDR1 and CDR2 sequences are MDHEN and SYDVKM. CDR3 sequence (DNA): TGTGCCACTCTAGGCCCTTTTCCCGTAAGGGAGCAGTTCTTC. Amino acid sequence: CATLGPFPVREQFF.

This chain connects TRBV5-1 to TRBJ1-4; 10 bases are a match to TRBD1. Germline V gives CDR1 SGHRS, CDR2 YFSETQ. CDR3 length: 15 residues. Trimming took 4 bases from V and 7 from J; bases not matched to a gene: 7. The CDR3: CASSPDGTGAEKLFF. In DNA, the CDR3 is TGCGCCAGCAGCCCGGACGGGACAGGGGCTGAAAAACTGTTTTTT.

The CDR3 DNA is TGCGCCAGCAGCACCGGGACAGTCTACAATGAGCAGTTCTTC. It encodes CASSTGTVYNEQFF. The V gene is TRBV5-1, the J gene TRBJ2-1, with TRBD1 matching over 7 bases. Germline CDR1 is SGHRS and CDR2 is YFSETQ. The length of the CDR3 is 14 residues. Unmatched junction bases numbered 4, after V lost 4 bases and J lost 3 bases.

The V gene is TRBV9, the J gene TRBJ2-1, with D hard to call. CDR3 length: 14 residues. Germline loops: CDR1 SGDLS, CDR2 YYNGEE. The V gene lost 4 bases and the J gene lost 6 bases, with 14 bases spanning the gap. The CDR3 spells CASSPRLVGNEQFF. The DNA for the CDR3 is TGTGCCAGCAGCCCCCGCCTAGTGGGCAATGAGCAGTTCTTC.

The chain has TRBV5-1 and TRBJ1-1, with 7 bases lining up with TRBD1. With V trimmed by 3 bases and J by 7 bases, 3 bases remained unmatched. CDR1 and CDR2 from the germline V gene are SGHRS and YFSETQ. The CDR3 runs to 12 residues. CDR3 nucleotide sequence: TGCGCCAGCAGCTACAGGGGATATGAAGCTTTCTTT. Its protein is CASSYRGYEAFF.

This sequence joins TRBV19 and TRBJ2-7, with unresolved D. The CDR3 sequence is 14 residues long. V lost 5 bases and J 0 bases, leaving 11 bases between the germline ends. Germline V gene lookup returns CDR1 LNHDA and CDR2 SQIVND (reference sequence). In DNA, the CDR3 is TGTGCCAGTAGTCAGACTGCCCACTCCTACGAGCAGTACTTC. Protein: CASSQTAHSYEQYF.

This clone was detected only once. The chain employs TRBV6-2 or TRBV6-3 and TRBJ1-5; D might be TRBD1 (5 bases). Germline values: CDR1 MNHEY, CDR2 SVGEGT. CDR3 length: 16 amino acids. Trimming stripped 0 bases from V and 2 bases from J, with 11 bases between. CDR3 DNA: TGTGCCAGCAGTTACTCCGGGGGTGTCGGCAATCAGCCCCAGCATTTT. Translated, it gives CASSYSGGVGNQPQHF.

The sample holds a few counts of this clone. The rearrangement uses TRBV10-3 and TRBJ1-4; 11 bases line up with TRBD1. The V segment lost 3 bases and the J segment 7 bases; nucleotides outside the gene matches: 7. The CDR3 totals 16 residues. Germline lookup yields CDR1 ENHRY and CDR2 SYGVKD. This CDR3 is CAISDGTGGIVEKLFF. For the CDR3, the DNA is TGTGCCATCAGTGACGGGACAGGGGGTATAGTTGAAAAACTGTTTTTT.

The V gene is TRBV2, the J gene TRBJ1-3; 9 bases align to TRBD1. Germline CDR1 SNHLY, CDR2 FYNNEI. The V gene end was trimmed by 6 bases and the J gene end by 0 bases; junction bases not matched to a gene: 3. This CDR3 spans 15 amino acids. In DNA form, the CDR3 reads TGTGCCAGCAGGGGGACAGGGCCCTCTGGAAACACCATATATTTT. It codes for CASRGTGPSGNTIYF.

The CDR3 DNA follows: TGTGCCAGCAGCGTAGGAGGGCCCGTTGGGTACGAGCAGTACTTC. Its protein product is CASSVGGPVGYEQYF. This chain uses TRBV9 with TRBJ2-7; maybe TRBD2 (5 bases). V lost 0 bases to trimming and J lost 4 bases, with 14 bases between them. Germline assignment: CDR1 SGDLS and CDR2 YYNGEE. CDR3 length: 15 residues.

This sequence joins TRBV5-4 and TRBJ1-1; 8 bases align to TRBD1. The germline gives CDR1 SGHNT, CDR2 YYREEE (reference sequence). The CDR3 runs to 14 residues. Trimming at V came to 7 bases and at J to 4 bases, leaving 9 bases not matched to a gene. The CDR3 DNA sequence: TGTGCCAGCCGCCGAGGCAGGGGGCTCACTGAAGCTTTCTTT. Translating gives CASRRGRGLTEAFF.

The rearrangement joins TRBV3-1 (or the pseudogene TRBV3-2) to TRBJ2-2; 15 bases align to TRBD2. The CDR3 has 20 amino acids. The germline V gene has CDR1 LGHDT and CDR2 YNNKEL (reference sequence). V was pared by 4 bases and J by 0 bases, with 9 bases of the junction left unmatched. The DNA for the CDR3 is TGTGCCAGCAGCCGCCCGCTGGGACTAGCGGGGGGATCGAACACCGGGGAGCTGTTTTTT. It specifies CASSRPLGLAGGSNTGELFF.

The sample holds one count of this clone. The chain links TRBV11-2 to TRBJ1-4; D unresolved. Germline lookup yields CDR1 SGHAT and CDR2 FQNNGV. The V gene lost 4 bases and the J gene lost 4 bases, with 22 bases spanning the gap. The CDR3 covers 18 residues. The DNA for the CDR3 is TGTGCCAGCAGCTCGGGATATCCTTTCACGGTAGATAATGAAAAACTGTTTTTT. It encodes CASSSGYPFTVDNEKLFF.

The chain links TRBV3-1 (or the pseudogene TRBV3-2) to TRBJ2-1; D might be TRBD1 (5 bases). With 4 bases removed from V and 7 bases from J, the gap between germline ends came to 8 bases. The CDR3 is 12 residues long. Germline V lookup: CDR1 LGHDT, CDR2 YNNKEL (reference sequence). CDR3 sequence reads: CASSLRQNEQFF. CDR3 DNA sequence: TGTGCCAGCAGCCTAAGACAGAATGAGCAGTTCTTC.

V and J are TRBV18 and TRBJ1-5; TRBD1 is a possible D gene (6 bases). Germline-derived CDR1 and CDR2 are KGHSH and LQKENI. Trimming pared 5 bases from V and 5 bases from J, leaving 13 bases between. The CDR3 runs to 14 residues. CDR3 loop: CASSEGDGDQPQHF. The CDR3 DNA reads as TGTGCCAGCTCAGAGGGGGATGGCGATCAGCCCCAGCATTTT. The full variable domain, completed using reference TRBV18 and TRBJ1-5, is NAGVMQNPRHLVRRRGQEARLRCSPMKGHSHVYWYRQLPEEGLKFMVYLQKENIIDESGMPKERFSAEFPKEGPSILRIQQVVRGDSAAYFCASSEGDGDQPQHFGDGTRLSIL.

V usage is TRBV13 and J usage is TRBJ2-5; D remains unclear. CDR1 and CDR2 (germline): PRHDT, FYEKMQ (reference sequence). The CDR3 is 13 amino acids. The V end lost 5 bases, the J end lost 5 bases, and 12 bases lay between the germline ends. The CDR3 DNA is TGTGCCAGCAGCCTTAGACATGGCGAGACCCAGTACTTC. Translating it yields CASSLRHGETQYF.

The J gene is TRBJ1-3, the V gene TRBV9; 9 bases fit TRBD1. Germline V gives CDR1 SGDLS, CDR2 YYNGEE. The CDR3 is 18 amino acids. V dropped 0 bases and J dropped 2; count of bases not matched to a gene: 9. This chain's CDR3 is CASSVAGDRVQPGNTIYF. The CDR3 nucleotides are TGTGCCAGCAGCGTAGCTGGGGACAGGGTGCAACCTGGAAACACCATATATTTT.

The rearrangement links TRBV28 to TRBJ1-2; D is ambiguous. Germline V gene sequence: CDR1 MDHEN, CDR2 SYDVKM. The CDR3 runs to 13 residues. V lost 6 bases to trimming and J lost 4 bases, with 12 bases between them. CDR3 region: CASSPSGSYGYTF. CDR3 nucleotide sequence: TGTGCCAGCAGCCCCTCGGGGTCCTATGGCTACACCTTC.

J is TRBJ2-3 and V is TRBV5-4; D is perhaps TRBD1 (5 bases). Trimming left V 2 bases short and J 2 bases short, with 9 bases between. The V gene's germline CDR1 is SGHNT and CDR2 YYREEE (reference sequence). The CDR3 is 14 residues long. The CDR3 spells CASSFRQTTDTQYF. CDR3 bases: TGTGCCAGCAGCTTTAGACAGACCACAGATACGCAGTATTTT.

In DNA form, the CDR3 reads TGTGCCAGCAGCGTTCTCCCAGGGAACACTGAAGCTTTCTTT. Encoded protein: CASSVLPGNTEAFF. The chain uses TRBV9 and TRBJ1-1, with D unresolved. Trimming stripped 2 bases from V and 1 base from J, with 9 bases between. The CDR3 spans 14 residues. Germline CDR1 is SGDLS and CDR2 is YYNGEE.

The table lists this clone with a count of one. The rearrangement joins TRBV9 to TRBJ1-4, with TRBD1 matching over 8 bases. Germline V gene lookup returns CDR1 SGDLS and CDR2 YYNGEE. The CDR3 has 15 residues. V gave up 3 bases and J gave up 6 bases; unmatched junction bases: 7. The CDR3 is CASSAPLDRDEKLFF. The CDR3 DNA is TGTGCCAGCAGCGCTCCCTTGGACAGGGATGAAAAACTGTTTTTT.

This chain links TRBV21-1 with TRBJ2-1; whether TRBD2, the table's D call, matches the DNA was not checked. TRBV21-1 is termed a pseudogene. The CDR3 sequence is 13 residues long. CDR3 in amino acids: CASSKALAPVRFF. CDR3 in DNA: TGTGCCAGCAGCAAAGCGCTAGCCCCCGTCCGGTTCTTC.

The CDR3 loop is CASSPPNGMNTEAFF. CDR3 bases: TGTGCCAGCTCACCACCGAACGGGATGAACACTGAAGCTTTCTTT. The chain joins TRBV18 to TRBJ1-1, with no clear D. Germline CDR1 reads KGHSH; CDR2 reads LQKENI. The V end lost 0 bases, the J end lost 0 bases, and 8 bases lay between the germline ends. The CDR3 length is 15 residues. The full variable domain, in which reference TRBV18 and TRBJ1-1 provide the parts outside the CDR3, is NAGVMQNPRHLVRRRGQEARLRCSPMKGHSHVYWYRQLPEEGLKFMVYLQKENIIDESGMPKERFSAEFPKEGPSILRIQQVVRGDSAAYFCASSPPNGMNTEAFFGQGTRLTVV.

The chain carries TRBV7-9 and TRBJ2-7; 8 bases line up with TRBD1. V was pared by 2 bases and J by 7 bases, with 19 bases of the junction left unmatched. CDR1 is SEHNR and CDR2 is FQNEAQ in the germline V gene (reference sequence). This CDR3 has 18 amino acids. CDR3 sequence (DNA): TGTGCCAGCAGCTTACCCGCGGGATCGGACAGGGCAACTGGGGAGCAGTACTTC. This codes for CASSLPAGSDRATGEQYF.

In this sample, this clone turned up a few times. The V and J genes are TRBV28 and TRBJ2-7; a possible D gene is TRBD1 (6 bases). V lost 6 bases to trimming and J lost 12 bases, with 18 bases between them. Germline assignment: CDR1 MDHEN and CDR2 SYDVKM. The CDR3 covers 12 residues. The CDR3 sequence is CASSQRGYSSYF. CDR3 nucleotides: TGTGCCAGCAGCCAGAGGGGGTATTCCTCGTACTTC. Using reference TRBV28 and TRBJ2-7 for the parts outside the CDR3, the full variable domain is DVKVTQSSRYLVKRTGEKVFLECVQDMDHENMFWYRQDPGLGLRLIYFSYDVKMKEKGDIPEGYSVSREKKERFSLILESASTNQTSMYLCASSQRGYSSYFGPGTRLTVT.

V is TRBV9 and J is TRBJ1-2; 8 bases fit TRBD1. The germline gives CDR1 SGDLS, CDR2 YYNGEE. This CDR3 comprises 17 residues. V lost 0 bases and J lost 3; bases outside the gene matches: 10. The CDR3 reads CASSVAGSGGPDYGYTF. In DNA form, the CDR3 reads TGTGCCAGCAGCGTAGCGGGCTCAGGGGGCCCGGACTATGGCTACACCTTC.

The genes are TRBV7-9 and TRBJ1-1; D gene unclear. V was clipped by 5 bases and J by 10 bases, with 11 bases between them. The germline V gene has CDR1 SEHNR and CDR2 FQNEAQ (reference sequence). CDR3 length: 11 residues. In DNA, the CDR3 is TGTGCCAGCAGCGACCTTGGAGGAGCTTTCTTT. This translates into CASSDLGGAFF.

CDR3 protein: CASSSVEDREKLFF. CDR3 nucleotide sequence: TGTGCCAGCAGCTCGGTAGAGGACAGGGAAAAACTGTTTTTT. V and J are TRBV13 and TRBJ1-4; 7 positions match TRBD1. The CDR3 covers 14 residues. Germline V gives CDR1 PRHDT, CDR2 FYEKMQ (reference sequence). Trimming at V came to 4 bases and at J to 8 bases, leaving 7 bases not matched to a gene.

This chain joins TRBV20-1 and TRBJ1-5; D uncertain. Germline CDR1 is DFQATT and CDR2 is SNEGSKA (reference sequence). Trimming shortened V by 3 bases and J by 0 bases, and 12 bases separated the two germline ends. The CDR3 length is 15 residues. The CDR3 spells CSASQDAYSNQPQHF. CDR3 in DNA: TGCAGTGCTAGTCAGGATGCTTATAGCAATCAGCCCCAGCATTTT.